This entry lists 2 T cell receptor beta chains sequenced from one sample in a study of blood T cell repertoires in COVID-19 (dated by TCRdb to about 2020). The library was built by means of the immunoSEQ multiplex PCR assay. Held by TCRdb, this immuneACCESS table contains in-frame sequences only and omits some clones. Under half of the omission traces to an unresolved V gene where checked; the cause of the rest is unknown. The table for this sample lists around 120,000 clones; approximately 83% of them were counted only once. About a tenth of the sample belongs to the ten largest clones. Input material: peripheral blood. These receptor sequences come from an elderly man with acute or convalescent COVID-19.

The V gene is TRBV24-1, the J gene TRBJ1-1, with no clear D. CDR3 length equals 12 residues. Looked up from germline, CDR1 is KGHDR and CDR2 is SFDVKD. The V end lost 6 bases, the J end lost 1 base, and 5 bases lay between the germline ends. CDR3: CATSTRNTEAFF. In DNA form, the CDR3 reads TGTGCCACCAGTACTCGGAACACTGAAGCTTTCTTT.

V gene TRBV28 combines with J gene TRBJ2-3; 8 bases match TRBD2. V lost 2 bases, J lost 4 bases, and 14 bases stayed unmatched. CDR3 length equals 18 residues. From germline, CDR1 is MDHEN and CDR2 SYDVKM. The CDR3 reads CASSLVFGRAPAADTQYF. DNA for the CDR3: TGTGCCAGCAGTTTAGTGTTCGGGAGGGCCCCCGCGGCAGATACGCAGTATTTT.